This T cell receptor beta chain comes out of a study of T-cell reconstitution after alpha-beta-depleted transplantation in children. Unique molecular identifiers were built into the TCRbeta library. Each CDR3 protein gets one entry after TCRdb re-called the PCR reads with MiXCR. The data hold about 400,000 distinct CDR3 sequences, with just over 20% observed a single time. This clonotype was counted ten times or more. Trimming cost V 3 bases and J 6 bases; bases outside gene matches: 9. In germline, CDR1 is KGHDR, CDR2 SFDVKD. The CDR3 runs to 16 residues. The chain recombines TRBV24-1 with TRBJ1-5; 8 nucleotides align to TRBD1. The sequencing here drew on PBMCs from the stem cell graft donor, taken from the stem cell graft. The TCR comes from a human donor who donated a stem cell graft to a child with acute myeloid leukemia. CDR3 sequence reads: CATSDADRGFGQPQHF. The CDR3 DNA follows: TGTGCCACCAGTGATGCCGACAGGGGATTCGGTCAGCCCCAGCATTTT.